This TCR beta chain was sequenced in a study of response to subunit inactivated influenza vaccine. Whole-study results and caveats: Authors proposed each seasonal influenza vaccination draws in few new T cells.

This CDR3 region has 16 residues. CDR1 and CDR2 from the germline V gene are SGHAT and FQNNGV. V lost 0 bases and J 2 bases, leaving 13 bases between the germline ends. Details on this clonotype: Its target is not known.

In TCRdb, the RT-PCR reads were re-called with MiXCR into one record per CDR3 protein. The data contain about 520,000 distinct CDR3 sequences, about 25% of them singletons. This receptor was taken from a man between 50 and 59 years old who received an inactivated influenza vaccine. This sample comprised CD4+ T cells sorted from PBMCs, obtained 5 days after vaccination. The V gene is TRBV11-2, the J gene TRBJ1-1; a possible D gene is TRBD1 (6 bases). The CDR3 loop is CASSLDRGRGNTEAFF. For the CDR3, the DNA is TGTGCCAGCAGCTTAGATCGAGGCAGGGGTAACACTGAAGCTTTCTTT.